This T cell receptor (beta chain) originates from a study of blood T cell repertoires in COVID-19. Study-wide context: Samples taken during acute and convalescent COVID-19 were collected in the United States, Italy and Spain. From T cells, B-cell-depleted T cells, or PBMCs came the material, which was cDNA or gDNA.

Original processing notes: Reference gene primer amplification yielded estimated nucleated cell counts. The assay was immunoSEQ multiplex PCR, and TCRdb's table has in-frame clones only and misses some. V, J and clone size derive from that table, while D and trimming were established from the DNA sequence. The sample consists of around 160,000 clones, under 95% of them appearing once. CDR3 length equals 14 residues. Germline-derived CDR1 and CDR2 are LGHNT and FRNRAP. V was clipped by 5 bases and J by 2 bases, with 10 bases between them. The source material was peripheral blood. This chain connects TRBV12-5 to TRBJ1-3; D perhaps matches TRBD1 (6 bases). The sequence derives from a man aged 18 to 29 with acute or convalescent COVID-19. CDR3 loop: CASGARTAGNTIYF. The CDR3, as DNA: TGTGCTAGTGGTGCTCGGACAGCTGGAAACACCATATATTTT. Variable domain in full (rest from reference TRBV12-5 and TRBJ1-3): DARVTQTPRHKVTEMGQEVTMRCQPILGHNTVFWYRQTMMQGLELLAYFRNRAPLDDSGMPKDRFSAEMPDATLATLKIQPSEPRDSAVYFCASGARTAGNTIYFGEGSWLTVV.